The T cell receptor beta chain under discussion was sequenced for a study of T cells in localized non-small cell lung cancer. Study-wide points: Appearances in adjacent lung were noted for a median approximately 52 of the top 100 tumor clones. Compared with tumor, uninvolved adjacent lung displayed greater T cell clonality, ranking highest overall. Longer overall survival was seen with higher T cell density measured in blood.

The CDR3 runs 16 residues. CDR1 ENHRY and CDR2 SYGVKD come from the germline V gene. Trimming removed 3 bases from V and 4 bases from J, with 18 bases in between. With regard to this clone: The antigen is unknown.

Clones were sequenced by immunoSEQ multiplex PCR, and TCRdb holds only the in-frame ones, with some missing. The top ten hold about 3.9% of the sample, which has roughly 15,000 clones, about 85% seen once. The V call is TRBV10-3, the J call TRBJ1-1; D might be TRBD1 (5 bases). The specimen was peripheral blood, collected before any cancer treatment. The sequence came from a woman aged 35 to 75 with stage I lung adenocarcinoma. The CDR3 bases are TGTGCCATCAGTGACGGGGAAGTCACAGGAATCACTGAAGCTTTCTTT. Its protein is CAISDGEVTGITEAFF.